Listed below are T cell receptor beta chains from one sample, sequenced in a study of blood T cells in healthy people across ages. TCRdb reprocessed the 5' RACE reads with MiXCR, giving one entry per CDR3 protein. The table has about 1.8 million distinct CDR3 sequences, roughly 52% seen once; the top ten hold more than 2%. The source material was blood. The receptors originated from a woman in her forties in good health. Each CDR3 is given with its conserved first and last residue. Each record gives: J gene, V gene, CDR3 protein.

NA	TRBV20-1	CSAGPTPEETQYF
TRBJ1-6	TRBV20-1	CSARDRGQSYNSPLHF
TRBJ2-7	TRBV28	CASSTSGFHPYEQYF
TRBJ1-2	TRBV7-9	CASSLGQDFEGYTF
TRBJ2-1	TRBV4-3	CASSHRGQDGQFF
TRBJ2-4	TRBV7-2	CASSQAGTAKNIQYF
TRBJ2-7	TRBV5-1	CASSLDRGEQYF
TRBJ2-6	TRBV7-2	CASSLGQLSGANVLTF
TRBJ2-5	TRBV4-1	CASSQIGLAGQETQYF
TRBJ1-5	TRBV20-1	CSAGGKSRMSNQPQHF
TRBJ2-1	TRBV6-5	CASRPSSGGADEQFF
TRBJ2-7	TRBV10-3	CAISGDRGNYEQYF
TRBJ1-2	TRBV10-3	CAISGTGLNYGYTF
TRBJ2-5	TRBV5-1	CASSTRDRGLWETQYF
TRBJ2-3	TRBV7-9	CASNFVLAPSTDTQYF
TRBJ2-1	TRBV7-2	CANSLEVTPYREQFF
TRBJ1-5	TRBV12-3/TRBV12-4	CASSFWGQPQHF
TRBJ1-1	TRBV6-4	CASSAQPNTEAFF
TRBJ1-2	TRBV11-2	CASSRGRGDYGYTF
TRBJ1-4	TRBV7-2	CASSLRAIEKLFF
TRBJ2-1	TRBV7-2	CASSLRTADEQFF
TRBJ2-3	TRBV28	CASSPTGTTSTDTQYF
TRBJ2-7	TRBV5-1	CASSPRLAGVYEQYF
TRBJ2-5	TRBV15	CATSRDRAGQETQYF
TRBJ2-5	TRBV29-1	CSVEGGQGVQETQYF
TRBJ2-5	TRBV29-1	CSPRTGETQYF
NA	TRBV7-3	CASSRRRVRYEQYF
TRBJ2-7	TRBV28	CASTPTRVAEQYF
TRBJ2-7	TRBV4-1	CASSPLSPLDNEQYF
TRBJ1-5	TRBV4-1	CASSQDAGRNQPQHF
TRBJ1-2	TRBV6-1	CASSALFDSYGYTF
TRBJ2-4	TRBV6-2/TRBV6-3	CASRLAGENIQYF
TRBJ1-5	TRBV20-1	CSASRVYQPQHF
TRBJ2-6	TRBV4-2	CASSQDRGAANVLTF
TRBJ2-7	TRBV7-2	CASSSLAGGFYEQYF
TRBJ2-7	TRBV9	CASSVAGSGGASYEQYF
TRBJ1-4	TRBV29-1	CSAVDAVDEKLFF
TRBJ2-5	TRBV4-2	CASSQLLSETQYF
TRBJ1-1	TRBV12-3/TRBV12-4	CASTLGGAGNTEAFF
TRBJ2-4	TRBV4-3	CASSGGRATAYGQYF